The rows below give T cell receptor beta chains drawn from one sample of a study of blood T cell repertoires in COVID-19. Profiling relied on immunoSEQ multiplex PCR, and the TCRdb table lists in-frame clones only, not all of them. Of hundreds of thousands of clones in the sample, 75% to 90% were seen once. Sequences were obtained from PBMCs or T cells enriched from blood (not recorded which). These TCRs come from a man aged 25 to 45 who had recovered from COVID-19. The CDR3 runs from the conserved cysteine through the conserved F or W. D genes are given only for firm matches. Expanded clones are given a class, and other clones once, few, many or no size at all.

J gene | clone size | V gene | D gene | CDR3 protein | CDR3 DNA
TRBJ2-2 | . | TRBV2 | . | CASEETITGELFF | TGTGCCAGCGAAGAGACAATCACCGGGGAGCTGTTTTTT
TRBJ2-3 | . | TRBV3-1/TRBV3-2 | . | CASSQDSAGRTQYF | TGTGCCAGCAGCCAAGATAGCGCAGGGAGGACGCAGTATTTT
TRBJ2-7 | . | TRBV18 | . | CASSPGAYYEQYF | TGTGCCAGCTCACCTGGGGCCTACTACGAGCAGTACTTC
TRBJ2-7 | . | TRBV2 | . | CASREDRGLGYEQYF | TGTGCCAGCAGGGAGGATCGGGGTCTGGGCTACGAGCAGTACTTC
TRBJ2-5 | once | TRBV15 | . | CATSRFPLPLQAETQYF | TGTGCCACCAGCAGATTCCCCCTTCCCCTCCAGGCAGAGACCCAGTACTTC
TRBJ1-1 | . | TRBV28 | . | CASSLFGPNKAFF | TGTGCCAGCAGTTTATTTGGCCCGAATAAAGCTTTCTTT
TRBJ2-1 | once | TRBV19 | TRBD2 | CASRASGDYNEQFF | TGTGCCAGTAGGGCTAGCGGAGATTACAATGAGCAGTTCTTC
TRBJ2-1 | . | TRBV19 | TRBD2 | CASSNYRTSLNEQFF | TGTGCCAGTAGTAACTACCGGACTAGCCTCAATGAGCAGTTCTTC
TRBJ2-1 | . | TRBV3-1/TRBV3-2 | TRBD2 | CASSQILAGGMGTLINEQFF | TGTGCCAGCAGCCAAATCCTAGCGGGAGGGATGGGGACTTTAATTAATGAGCAGTTCTTC
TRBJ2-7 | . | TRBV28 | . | CASSLIAGRYEQYF | TGTGCCAGCAGTTTAATTGCAGGGAGGTACGAGCAGTACTTC
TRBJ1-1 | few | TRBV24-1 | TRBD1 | CATSDSIGTAPDAFF | TGTGCCACCAGTGACAGCATCGGGACAGCTCCTGACGCTTTCTTT
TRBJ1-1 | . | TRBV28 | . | CASSFPHAASNTEAFF | TGTGCCAGCAGTTTTCCCCACGCAGCGTCGAACACTGAAGCTTTCTTT
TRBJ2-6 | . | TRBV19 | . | CASSHLLSSGANVLTF | TGTGCCAGTAGTCACCTACTGAGCTCTGGGGCCAACGTCCTGACTTTC
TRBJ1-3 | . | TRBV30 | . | CAWSGRLGSGNTIYF | TGTGCCTGGAGTGGGAGGTTGGGTTCTGGAAACACCATATATTTT
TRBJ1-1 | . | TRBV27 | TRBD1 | CASSAQGRGTEAFF | TGTGCCAGCAGTGCACAGGGGCGAGGCACTGAAGCTTTCTTT
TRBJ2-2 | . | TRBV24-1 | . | CATSVSGAPGELFF | TGTGCCACCAGTGTTAGCGGTGCCCCTGGGGAGCTGTTTTTT
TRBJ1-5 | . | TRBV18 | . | CASSTGDQPQHF | TGTGCCAGCTCAACCGGGGATCAGCCCCAGCATTTT
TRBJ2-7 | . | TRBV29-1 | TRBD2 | CSVAAGGSIYEQYF | TGCAGCGTTGCCGCAGGCGGGAGTATCTACGAGCAGTACTTC
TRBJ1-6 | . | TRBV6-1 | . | CASSEDGTPVGSPLHF | TGTGCCAGCAGTGAAGACGGGACACCCGTTGGTTCACCCCTCCACTTT
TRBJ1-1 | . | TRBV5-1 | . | CASRQTGNTEAFF | TGCGCCAGCAGGCAAACAGGGAACACTGAAGCTTTCTTT
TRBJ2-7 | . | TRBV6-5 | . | CASSSSEQYF | TGTGCCAGCTCATCATCCGAGCAGTACTTC
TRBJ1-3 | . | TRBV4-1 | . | CASSVSQENTIYF | TGCGCCAGCAGCGTTTCACAGGAAAACACCATATATTTT
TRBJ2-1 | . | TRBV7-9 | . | CASSPQDEQFF | TGTGCCAGCAGCCCTCAGGATGAGCAGTTCTTC
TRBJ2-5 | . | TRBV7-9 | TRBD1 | CASSRSDDRGGETQYF | TGTGCCAGCAGCCGAAGCGATGACAGGGGTGGCGAGACCCAGTACTTC
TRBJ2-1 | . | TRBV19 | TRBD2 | CASSIDRGRPSSYNEQFF | TGTGCCAGTAGTATAGATCGCGGGAGGCCGAGCTCCTACAATGAGCAGTTCTTC
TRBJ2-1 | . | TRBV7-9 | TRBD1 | CASPTPGGEQFF | TGTGCCAGCCCAACCCCAGGGGGAGAGCAGTTCTTC
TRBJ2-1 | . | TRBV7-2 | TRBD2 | CASSLVLAGGPHEQFF | TGTGCCAGCAGCTTAGTTTTGGCGGGAGGGCCGCATGAGCAGTTCTTC
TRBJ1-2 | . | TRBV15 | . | CATHPPGQTYGYTF | TGTGCCACTCACCCACCAGGGCAGACTTATGGCTACACCTTC
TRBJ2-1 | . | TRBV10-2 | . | CASKSGNEQFF | TGCGCCAGCAAGAGCGGTAATGAGCAGTTCTTC
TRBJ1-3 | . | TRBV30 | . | CARRGQPSGNTIYF | TGTGCCCGGCGGGGGCAGCCCTCTGGAAACACCATATATTTT
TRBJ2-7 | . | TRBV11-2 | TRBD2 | CASSFNPSGKYEQYF | TGTGCCAGCAGCTTTAACCCTAGCGGGAAGTACGAGCAGTACTTC
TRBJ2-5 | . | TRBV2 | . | CASSAQGETQYF | TGTGCCAGCAGTGCCCAGGGGGAGACCCAGTACTTC
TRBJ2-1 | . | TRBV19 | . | CASSSGPSSYNEQFF | TGTGCCAGTAGTTCCGGCCCTAGCTCCTACAATGAGCAGTTCTTC
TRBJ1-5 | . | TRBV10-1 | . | CASRGVNQPQHF | TGCGCCAGCCGGGGAGTGAATCAGCCCCAGCATTTT
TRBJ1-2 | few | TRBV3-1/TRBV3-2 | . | CASSSISGGYTF | TGTGCCAGCAGCTCGATCTCCGGGGGCTACACCTTC
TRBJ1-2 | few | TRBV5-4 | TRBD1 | CASSLDRGYGYTF | TGTGCCAGCAGCTTGGACAGGGGTTACGGCTACACCTTC
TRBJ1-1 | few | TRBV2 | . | CASRGLGTEAFF | TGTGCCAGCAGGGGGCTGGGCACTGAAGCTTTCTTT
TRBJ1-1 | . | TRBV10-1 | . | CASSEFGTEAFF | TGCGCCAGCAGTGAGTTCGGGACTGAAGCTTTCTTT
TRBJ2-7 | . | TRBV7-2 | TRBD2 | CASSLKTSGNYEQYF | TGTGCCAGCAGCTTAAAAACTAGCGGGAACTACGAGCAGTACTTC
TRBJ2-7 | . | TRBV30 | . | CAWSVQEGGEQYF | TGTGCCTGGAGTGTACAAGAGGGGGGGGAGCAGTACTTC
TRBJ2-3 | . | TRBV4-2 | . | CASSQARLGDTQYF | TGTGCCAGCAGCCAGGCTCGACTAGGAGATACGCAGTATTTT
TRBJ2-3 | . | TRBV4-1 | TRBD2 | CASRPSGSVLDTQYF | TGCGCCAGCAGACCTAGCGGGTCAGTGTTGGATACGCAGTATTTT
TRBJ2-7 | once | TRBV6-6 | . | CASSYDGHYEQYF | TGTGCCAGCAGTTACGACGGACACTACGAGCAGTACTTC
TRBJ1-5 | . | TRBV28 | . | CASSLSRSENQPQHF | TGTGCCAGCAGTTTATCGCGGTCCGAAAATCAGCCCCAGCATTTT
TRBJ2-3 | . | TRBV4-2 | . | CASSQDRGTDTQYF | TGTGCCAGCAGCCAAGATAGAGGGACAGATACGCAGTATTTT
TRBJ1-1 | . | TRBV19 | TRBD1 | CASSTGTVNTEAFF | TGTGCCAGTAGCACCGGGACAGTGAACACTGAAGCTTTCTTT
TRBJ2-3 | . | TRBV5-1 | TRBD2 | CASSLGDDGLAITDTQYF | TGCGCCAGCAGCTTGGGAGACGATGGACTAGCCATCACAGATACGCAGTATTTT
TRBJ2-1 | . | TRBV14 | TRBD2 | CASSISTSGEQFF | TGTGCCAGCAGCATTTCTACTAGCGGTGAGCAGTTCTTC
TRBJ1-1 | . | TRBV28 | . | CASSSGGGGEAFF | TGTGCCAGCAGTTCCGGGGGAGGGGGTGAAGCTTTCTTT
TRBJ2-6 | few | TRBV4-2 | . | CASSQEASGANVLTF | TGTGCCAGCAGCCAAGAAGCCTCTGGGGCCAACGTCCTGACTTTC
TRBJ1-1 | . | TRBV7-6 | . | CASSPGAYVTEAFF | TGTGCCAGCAGCCCAGGGGCTTATGTCACTGAAGCTTTCTTT
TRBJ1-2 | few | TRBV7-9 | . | CASSLVVLDGYTF | TGTGCCAGCAGCTTAGTAGTGTTGGATGGCTACACCTTC
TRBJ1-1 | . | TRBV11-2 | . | CASSLPPMNTEAFF | TGTGCCAGCAGCTTACCCCCTATGAACACTGAAGCTTTCTTT
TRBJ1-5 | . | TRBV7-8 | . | CASSLALSNQPQHF | TGTGCCAGCAGCTTAGCCCTAAGCAATCAGCCCCAGCATTTT
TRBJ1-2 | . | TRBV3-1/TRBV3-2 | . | CASSLAVGSGYTF | TGTGCCAGCAGCCTTGCCGTCGGTTCTGGCTACACCTTC
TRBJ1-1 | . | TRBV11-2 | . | CASSLSDTEAFF | TGTGCCAGCAGCTTATCAGACACTGAAGCTTTCTTT
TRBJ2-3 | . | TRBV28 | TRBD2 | CASSQLAGTSPDTQYF | TGTGCCAGCAGCCAGCTTGCAGGGACTAGCCCAGATACGCAGTATTTT
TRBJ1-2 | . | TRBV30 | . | CAWSNLRGGYAGYTF | TGTGCCTGGAGTAACCTCCGCGGGGGCTACGCTGGCTACACCTTC